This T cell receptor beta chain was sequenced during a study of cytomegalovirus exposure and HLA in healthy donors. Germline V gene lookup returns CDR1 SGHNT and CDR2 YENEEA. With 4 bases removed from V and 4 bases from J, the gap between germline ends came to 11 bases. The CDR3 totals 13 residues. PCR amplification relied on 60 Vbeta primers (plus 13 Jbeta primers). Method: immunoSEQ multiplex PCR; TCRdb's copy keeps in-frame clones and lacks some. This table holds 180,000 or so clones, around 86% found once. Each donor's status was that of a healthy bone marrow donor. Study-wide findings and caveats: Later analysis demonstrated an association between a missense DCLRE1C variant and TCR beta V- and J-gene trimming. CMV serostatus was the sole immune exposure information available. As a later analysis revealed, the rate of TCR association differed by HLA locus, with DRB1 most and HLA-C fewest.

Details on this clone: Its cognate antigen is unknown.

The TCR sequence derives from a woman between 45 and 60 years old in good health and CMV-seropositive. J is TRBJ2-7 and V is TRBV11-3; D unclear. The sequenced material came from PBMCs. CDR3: CASSSPQVYEQYF. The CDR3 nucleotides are TGTGCCAGCAGCTCCCCCCAGGTTTACGAGCAGTACTTC. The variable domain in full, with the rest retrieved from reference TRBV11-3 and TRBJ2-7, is EAGVVQSPRYKIIEKKQPVAFWCNPISGHNTLYWYLQNLGQGPELLIRYENEEAVDDSQLPKDRFSAERLKGVDSTLKIQPAELGDSAVYLCASSSPQVYEQYFGPGTRLTVT.